The clone carrying this TCR beta chain was seen a single time. Authors' data handling: Counts of nucleated cells, estimated from reference gene primer amplification, were obtained. Sequenced by immunoSEQ multiplex PCR; TCRdb stores in-frame clones only, minus some. V and J calls and clone size are those listed in that table; D and trimming were worked out from the DNA. In the table there are 300,000 or so clones, 80% to 90% of which are singletons. The sample originates from a study of blood T cell repertoires in COVID-19. Overall study context: Spain, Italy and the United States supplied samples that represented acute and convalescent COVID-19.

The CDR3 consists of 14 residues. The germline CDR1 and CDR2 sequences are SGHRS and YFSETQ. Between the trimmed V and J ends, which lost 0 bases and 8 bases, there was a span of 11 bases. All enrollees were roughly 18 to 90 years old and from roughly 26 US areas. Participants were placed into cohorts based on the clinical history they reported. The clonotype comes from a young woman who had recovered from COVID-19. The rearrangement uses TRBV5-1 and TRBJ1-4; possible D gene TRBD1, 5 bases. Sequenced: PBMCs or T cells enriched from blood (not recorded which). CDR3 coding DNA: TGCGCCAGCAGCTTGGTCCAGGGAAGAGAAAAACTGTTTTTT. The encoded protein is CASSLVQGREKLFF.